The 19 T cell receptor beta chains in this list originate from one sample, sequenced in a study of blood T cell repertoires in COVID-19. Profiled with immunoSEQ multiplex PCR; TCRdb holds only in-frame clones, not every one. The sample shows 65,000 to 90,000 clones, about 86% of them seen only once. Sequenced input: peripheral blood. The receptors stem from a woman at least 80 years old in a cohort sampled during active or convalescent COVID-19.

CDR3 sequence: CASSHTSGTNEKLFF. The CDR3 DNA sequence: TGTGCCAGCAGCCACACGAGCGGCACTAATGAAAAACTGTTTTTT. The chain couples TRBV6-1 to TRBJ1-4; D remains ambiguous. The germline V and J ends were trimmed by 6 bases and 2 bases, with 13 bases remaining between them. This CDR3 is built from 15 residues. Germline CDR1 reads MNHNS; CDR2 reads SASEGT.

In nucleotides, the CDR3 is TGTGCCAGCAGCCGGCTAGGAGAAGGCGGCTACACCTTC. Translated, it gives CASSRLGEGGYTF. The chain joins TRBV7-9 to TRBJ1-2; D call uncertain. Trimming left V 5 bases short and J 8 bases short, with 15 bases between. The CDR3 has 13 amino acids. Per germline, CDR1 SEHNR and CDR2 FQNEAQ (reference sequence).

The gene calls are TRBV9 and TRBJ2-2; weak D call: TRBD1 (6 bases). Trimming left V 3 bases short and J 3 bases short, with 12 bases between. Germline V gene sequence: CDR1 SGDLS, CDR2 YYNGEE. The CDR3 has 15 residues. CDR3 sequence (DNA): TGTGCCAGCAGCGCCGCCACAGGGTACACCGGGGAGCTGTTTTTT. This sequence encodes CASSAATGYTGELFF.

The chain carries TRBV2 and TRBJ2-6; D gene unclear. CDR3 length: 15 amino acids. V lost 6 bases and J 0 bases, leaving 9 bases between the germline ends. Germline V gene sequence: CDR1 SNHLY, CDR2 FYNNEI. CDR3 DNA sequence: TGTGCCAGCAGCGAACTAAGCTCTGGGGCCAACGTCCTGACTTTC. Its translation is CASSELSSGANVLTF.

The CDR3 nucleotides are TGTGCCAGCAGTTCGGGGGGGGAACAGCCCCAGCATTTT. Encoded protein: CASSSGGEQPQHF. The genes are TRBV27 and TRBJ1-5; D may be TRBD1 (5 bases). The CDR3 totals 13 residues. Germline CDR1 and CDR2: MNHEY and SMNVEV (reference sequence). The V and J ends lost 4 bases and 7 bases respectively, with 11 bases between them.

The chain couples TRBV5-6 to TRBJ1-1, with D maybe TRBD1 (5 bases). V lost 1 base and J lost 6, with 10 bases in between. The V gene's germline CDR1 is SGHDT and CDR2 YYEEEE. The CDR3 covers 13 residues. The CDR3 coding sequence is TGTGCCAGCAGCTTGATCAGGGCGGCTGAAGCTTTCTTT. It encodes CASSLIRAAEAFF.

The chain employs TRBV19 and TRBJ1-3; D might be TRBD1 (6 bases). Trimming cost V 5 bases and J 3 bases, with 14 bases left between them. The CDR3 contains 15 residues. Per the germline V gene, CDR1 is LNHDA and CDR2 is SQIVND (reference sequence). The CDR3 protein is CASSVTPGVGNTIYF. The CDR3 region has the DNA TGTGCCAGTAGTGTAACCCCAGGGGTTGGAAACACCATATATTTT.

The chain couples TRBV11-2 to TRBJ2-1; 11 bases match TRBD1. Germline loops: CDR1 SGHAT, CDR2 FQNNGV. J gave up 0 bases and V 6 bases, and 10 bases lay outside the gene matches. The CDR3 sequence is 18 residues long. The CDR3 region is CASRSGTGGISSYNEQFF. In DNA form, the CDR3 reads TGTGCCAGCAGATCCGGGACAGGGGGGATCTCCTCCTACAATGAGCAGTTCTTC.

DNA of the CDR3: TGCGCCAGCAGTGAGCTAGCTGCGACCACAGATACGCAGTATTTT. Its protein product is CASSELAATTDTQYF. This chain uses TRBV10-2 with TRBJ2-3, with D tentatively TRBD2 (5 bases). Trimming removed 2 bases from V and 2 bases from J, with 11 bases in between. This CDR3 is 15 amino acids long. CDR1 is WSHSY, CDR2 SAAADI, per germline.

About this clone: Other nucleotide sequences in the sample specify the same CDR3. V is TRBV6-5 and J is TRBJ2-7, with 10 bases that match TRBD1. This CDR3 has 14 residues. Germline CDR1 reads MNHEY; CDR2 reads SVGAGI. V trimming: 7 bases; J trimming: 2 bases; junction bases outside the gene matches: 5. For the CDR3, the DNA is TGTGCCAGCAACCCGGGACAGGGGCCCTACGAGCAGTACGTC. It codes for CASNPGQGPYEQYV.

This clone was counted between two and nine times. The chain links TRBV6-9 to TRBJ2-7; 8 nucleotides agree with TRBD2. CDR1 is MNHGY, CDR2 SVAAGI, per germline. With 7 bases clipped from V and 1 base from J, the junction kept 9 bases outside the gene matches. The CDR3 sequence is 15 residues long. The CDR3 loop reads CASTLWLAGSYEQYV. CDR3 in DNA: TGTGCCAGCACCCTTTGGCTAGCGGGTTCCTACGAGCAGTACGTC.

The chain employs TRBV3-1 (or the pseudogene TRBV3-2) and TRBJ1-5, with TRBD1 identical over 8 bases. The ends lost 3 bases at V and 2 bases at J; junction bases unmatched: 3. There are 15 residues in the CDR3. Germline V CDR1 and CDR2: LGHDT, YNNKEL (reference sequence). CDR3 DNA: TGTGCCAGCAGCCAGCAGGGGGCTGGCAATCAGCCCCAGCATTTT. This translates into CASSQQGAGNQPQHF.

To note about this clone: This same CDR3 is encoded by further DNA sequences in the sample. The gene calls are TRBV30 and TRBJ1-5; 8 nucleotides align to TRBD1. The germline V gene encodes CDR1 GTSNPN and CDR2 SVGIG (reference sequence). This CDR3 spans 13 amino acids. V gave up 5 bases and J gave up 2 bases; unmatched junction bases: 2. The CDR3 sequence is CAWSQGGNQPQHF. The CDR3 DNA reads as TGTGCCTGGTCACAGGGGGGCAATCAGCCCCAGCATTTT.

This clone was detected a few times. CDR3 residues: CASSSSFGTGAEQYF. The CDR3 coding sequence is TGTGCCAGCAGTTCCTCGTTTGGGACAGGGGCCGAGCAGTACTTC. The chain is built from TRBV6-2 or TRBV6-3 and TRBJ2-7; TRBD1 aligns across 10 bases. There are 15 residues in the CDR3. V shed 4 bases and J 6 bases; nucleotides not matched to a gene: 9. Germline-derived CDR1 and CDR2 are MNHEY and SVGEGT.

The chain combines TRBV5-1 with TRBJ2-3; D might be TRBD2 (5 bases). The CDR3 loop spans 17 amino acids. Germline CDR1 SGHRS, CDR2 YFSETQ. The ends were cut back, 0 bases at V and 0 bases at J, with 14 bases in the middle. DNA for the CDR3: TGCGCCAGCAGCTTGGGGCCCGTTGGCGGGAGCACAGATACGCAGTATTTT. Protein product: CASSLGPVGGSTDTQYF.

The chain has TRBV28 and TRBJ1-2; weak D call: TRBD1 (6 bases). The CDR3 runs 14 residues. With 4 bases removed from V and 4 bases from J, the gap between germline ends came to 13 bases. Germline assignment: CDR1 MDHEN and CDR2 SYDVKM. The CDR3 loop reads CASSWGGGGYGYTF. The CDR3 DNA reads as TGTGCCAGCAGTTGGGGGGGCGGAGGCTATGGCTACACCTTC.

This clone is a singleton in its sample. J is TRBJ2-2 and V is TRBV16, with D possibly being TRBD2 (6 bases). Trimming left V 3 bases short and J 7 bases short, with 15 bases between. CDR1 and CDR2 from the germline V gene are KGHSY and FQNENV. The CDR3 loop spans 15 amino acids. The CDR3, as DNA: TGTGCCAGCAGCCAGGAGGGACTGCTCAGCGGGGAGCTGTTTTTT. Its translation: CASSQEGLLSGELFF.

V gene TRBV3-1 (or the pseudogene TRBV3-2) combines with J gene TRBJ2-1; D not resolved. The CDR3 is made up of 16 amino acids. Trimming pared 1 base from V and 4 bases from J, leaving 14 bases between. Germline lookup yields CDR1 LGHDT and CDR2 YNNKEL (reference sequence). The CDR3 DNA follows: TGTGCCAGCAGCCAAGCGGGTAGAATCGGATACAATGAGCAGTTCTTC. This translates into CASSQAGRIGYNEQFF.

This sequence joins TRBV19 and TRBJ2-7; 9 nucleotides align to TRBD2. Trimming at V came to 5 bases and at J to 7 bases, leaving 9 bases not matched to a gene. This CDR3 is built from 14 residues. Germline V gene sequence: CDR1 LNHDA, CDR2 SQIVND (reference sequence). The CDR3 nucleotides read TGTGCCAGTAGTCCCGGGACTAGCCAATTTGAGCAGTACGTC. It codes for CASSPGTSQFEQYV.